This TCR beta chain was observed in a study of regulatory T cells in long-lasting Graves disease. Specified time point: newly diagnosed GD, antithyroid drugs for less than 3 months. From RNA extracted from PBMCs, the TCR library was made. The CDR3 is 15 amino acids. Per the germline V gene, CDR1 is SGHAT and CDR2 is FQNNGV. On this clonotype itself: At one end the junction does not follow the germline gene, possibly because of a read error.

Researchers made TCR beta libraries by using iRepertoire HTBI primers and running Arm-PCR on CDR3 regions. TCRdb recomputed calls from the multiplex PCR reads with MiXCR, one row per CDR3 protein. Here the sample spans hundreds of thousands of distinct CDR3 sequences, 15% to 20% being singletons. This sample also appeared in a second study, on T cells in Graves' hyperthyroidism and ophthalmopathy.

The J gene is TRBJ2-7, the V gene TRBV11-2; tentatively, D is TRBD1 or TRBD2 (5 bases each). The TCR sequence derives from a woman aged 40-65 years with Graves disease. The sequencing here drew on peripheral blood mononuclear cells (PBMCs), taken at new diagnosis, from a patient treated with antithyroid drugs. In nucleotides, the CDR3 is TGCGCCAGCAGCCAGGGCGGAGGACTCGACTACGAGCAGTACTTC. This gives the protein CASSQGGGLDYEQYF. The entire variable domain, with the rest obtained from reference TRBV11-2 and TRBJ2-7, is as follows: EAGVAQSPRYKIIEKRQSVAFWCNPISGHATLYWYQQILGQGPKLLIQFQNNGVVDDSQLPKDRFSAERLKGVDSTLKIQPAKLEDSAVYLCASSQGGGLDYEQYFGPGTRLTVT.